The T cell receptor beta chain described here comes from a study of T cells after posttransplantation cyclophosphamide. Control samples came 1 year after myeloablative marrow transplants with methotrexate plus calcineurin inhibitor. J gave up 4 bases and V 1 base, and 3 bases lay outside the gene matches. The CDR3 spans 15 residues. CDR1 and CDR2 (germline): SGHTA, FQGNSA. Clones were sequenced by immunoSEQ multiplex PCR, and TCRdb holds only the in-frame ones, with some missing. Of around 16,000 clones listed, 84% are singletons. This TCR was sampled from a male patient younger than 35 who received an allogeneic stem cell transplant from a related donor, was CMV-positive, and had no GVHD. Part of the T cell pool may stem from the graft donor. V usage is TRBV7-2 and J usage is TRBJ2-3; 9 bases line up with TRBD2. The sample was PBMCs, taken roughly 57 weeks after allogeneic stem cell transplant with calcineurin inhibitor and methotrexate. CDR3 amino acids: CASSLVSGRADTQYF. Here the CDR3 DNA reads TGTGCCAGCAGCTTAGTTAGCGGGAGAGCAGATACGCAGTATTTT.